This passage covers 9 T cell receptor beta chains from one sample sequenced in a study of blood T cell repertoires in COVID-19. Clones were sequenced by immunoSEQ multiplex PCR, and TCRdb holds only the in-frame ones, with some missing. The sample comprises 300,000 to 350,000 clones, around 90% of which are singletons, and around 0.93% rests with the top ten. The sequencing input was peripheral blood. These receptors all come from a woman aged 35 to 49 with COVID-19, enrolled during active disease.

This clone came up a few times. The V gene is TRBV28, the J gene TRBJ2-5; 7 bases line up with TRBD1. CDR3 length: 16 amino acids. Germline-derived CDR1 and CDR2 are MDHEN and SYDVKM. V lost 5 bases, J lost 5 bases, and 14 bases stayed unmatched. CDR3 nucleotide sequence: TGTGCCAGCAGTCCGAATGACAGGGTCATTTGGGAGACCCAGTACTTC. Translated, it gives CASSPNDRVIWETQYF.

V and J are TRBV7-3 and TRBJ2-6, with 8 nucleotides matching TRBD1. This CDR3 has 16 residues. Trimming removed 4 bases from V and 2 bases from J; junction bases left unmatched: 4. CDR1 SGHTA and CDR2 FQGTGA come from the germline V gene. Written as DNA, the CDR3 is TGTGCCAGCAGCTACGAACAGGGGGCTGGGGCCAACGTCCTGACTTTC. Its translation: CASSYEQGAGANVLTF.

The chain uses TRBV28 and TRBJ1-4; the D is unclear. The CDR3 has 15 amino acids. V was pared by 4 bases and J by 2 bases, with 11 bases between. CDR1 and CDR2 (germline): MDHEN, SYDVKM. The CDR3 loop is CASSSTYSTNEKLFF. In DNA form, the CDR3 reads TGTGCCAGCAGTTCGACATACAGCACTAATGAAAAACTGTTTTTT.

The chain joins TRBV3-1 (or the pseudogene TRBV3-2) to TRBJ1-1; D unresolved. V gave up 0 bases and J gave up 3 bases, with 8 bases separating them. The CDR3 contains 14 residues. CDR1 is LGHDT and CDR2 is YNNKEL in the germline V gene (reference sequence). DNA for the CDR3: TGTGCCAGCAGCCAAGAGAGCAGGCACACTGAAGCTTTCTTT. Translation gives CASSQESRHTEAFF.

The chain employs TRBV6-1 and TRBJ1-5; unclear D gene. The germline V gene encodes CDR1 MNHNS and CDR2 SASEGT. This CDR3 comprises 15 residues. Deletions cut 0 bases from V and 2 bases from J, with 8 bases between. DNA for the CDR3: TGTGCCAGCAGTGAAGCCGGGGAGGGCAATCAGCCCCAGCATTTT. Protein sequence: CASSEAGEGNQPQHF.

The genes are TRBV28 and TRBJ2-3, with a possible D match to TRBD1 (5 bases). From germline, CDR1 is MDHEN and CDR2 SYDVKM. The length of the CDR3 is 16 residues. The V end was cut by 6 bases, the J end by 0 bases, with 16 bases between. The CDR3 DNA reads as TGTGCCAGCAGCATTGGCACAGGAACTAGCACAGATACGCAGTATTTT. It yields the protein CASSIGTGTSTDTQYF.

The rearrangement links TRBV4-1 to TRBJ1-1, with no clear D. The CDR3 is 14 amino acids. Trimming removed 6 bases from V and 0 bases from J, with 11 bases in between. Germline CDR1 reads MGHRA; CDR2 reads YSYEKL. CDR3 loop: CASRAGYMNTEAFF. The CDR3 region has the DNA TGCGCCAGCAGGGCGGGTTACATGAACACTGAAGCTTTCTTT.

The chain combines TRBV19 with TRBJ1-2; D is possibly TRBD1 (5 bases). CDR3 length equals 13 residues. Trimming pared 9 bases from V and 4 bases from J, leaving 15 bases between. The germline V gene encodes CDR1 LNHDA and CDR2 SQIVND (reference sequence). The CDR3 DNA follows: TGTGCCAGCCAAATGGGGGAGGGCTATGGCTACACCTTC. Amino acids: CASQMGEGYGYTF.

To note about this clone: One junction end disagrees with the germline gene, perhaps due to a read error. The CDR3 region is CASSPSSGGGGYTF. The CDR3 DNA is TGTGCTAGCAGCCCATCATCCGGAGGAGGTGGCTACACCTTC. The chain carries TRBV7-7 and TRBJ1-2, with D uncertain. This CDR3 contains 14 residues. Looked up from germline, CDR1 is SSHAT and CDR2 is FNYEAQ (reference sequence).